The sequence of this T cell receptor beta chain was determined in a study of CD8+ T cells in alopecia areata. The treatment: oral pan-JAK inhibitor, 5-10 mg twice daily. Extracted RNA was reverse transcribed, and the resulting cDNA served as sequencing template. Generated by immunoSEQ multiplex PCR, the TCRdb table keeps only in-frame clones and is missing some. This table has 150,000 or so clones, roughly 58% appearing once. The CDR3 runs 15 residues. Trimming cost V 5 bases and J 4 bases, with 17 bases left between them. Germline CDR1 is SGHVS and CDR2 is FQNEAQ. The input for sequencing was CD4+ T cells sorted from blood, taken at approximately week 60, from a patient treated with tofacitinib. The sequence derives from a human donor with alopecia areata. The chain carries TRBV7-8 and TRBJ1-2; D gene unclear. The CDR3 loop reads CASSPNEVISYGYTF. The CDR3 DNA sequence: TGTGCCAGCAGCCCCAACGAGGTAATCTCCTATGGCTACACCTTC.